This is a list of T cell receptor beta chains from one sample in a study of T cell repertoires in cytomegalovirus infection. TCRdb independently ran MiXCR on the reads; one entry per CDR3 protein. The data hold about 150,000 distinct CDR3 sequences, with about 31% observed a single time. No antigens are known for them. The specimen comprised CD8+ T cells from cultured PBMCs, sampled from culture after CMV antigen stimulation. The origin of the receptors is a human donor in good health (CMV status not recorded). Some clones in this sample may be carry-over from other donors' samples. Each CDR3 is given with its conserved first and last residue. The D gene is left open where the match is weak. Not all rows give a size; the values are once, few, many and, for expanded clones, a class.

j_call v_call d_call clone_size cdr3_nt cdr3_aa
TRBJ2-3 TRBV12-3/TRBV12-4 NA many TGTGCCAGCAGTCCTTACTCGAGCACAGATACGCAGTATTTT CASSPYSSTDTQYF
TRBJ1-1 TRBV19 TRBD1 NA TGTGCCAGTAGTTGGGACAGGGGGCTAACTGAAGCTTTCTTT CASSWDRGLTEAFF
TRBJ2-1 TRBV5-1 TRBD2 NA TGCGCCAGCAGCCCTCCCCTAGCGGGGGGGCCGAATGAGCAGTTCTTC CASSPPLAGGPNEQFF
TRBJ2-3 TRBV4-2 TRBD2 few TGTGCCAGCAGCCAAGACTGGAGCGGGGGATTTAGCACAGATACGCAGTATTTT CASSQDWSGGFSTDTQYF
TRBJ2-7 TRBV7-9 NA few TGTGCCAGCAGCTTAGTACTTGAGCACGAGCAGTACTTC CASSLVLEHEQYF
TRBJ2-5 TRBV11-1 NA few TGTGCCAGCAGCTTAGAGATGAAAGAGACCCAGTACTTC CASSLEMKETQYF
TRBJ2-3 TRBV4-1 NA NA TGCGCCAGCAGCCAAGGGGCAGGGGGCACAGATACGCAGTATTTT CASSQGAGGTDTQYF
TRBJ2-2 TRBV7-9 NA once TGTGCCAGCAGCTCCCACCGACAGAGACCGAACACCGGGGAGCTGTTTTTT CASSSHRQRPNTGELFF
TRBJ1-2 TRBV29-1 NA NA TGCAGCGTGCCACAGGGAATGAGCTATGGCTACACCTTC CSVPQGMSYGYTF
TRBJ1-5 TRBV6-1 NA NA TGTGCCAGCTCAAGCATTAGCAATCAGCCCCAGCATTTT CASSSISNQPQHF
TRBJ2-7 TRBV7-8 NA NA TGTGCCAGCACCCTCGGACCCTCTGAAACCTACGAGCAGTACTTC CASTLGPSETYEQYF
TRBJ2-3 TRBV11-3 NA many TGTGCCAGCAGCCTTCTGGGGTACGATACGCAGTATTTT CASSLLGYDTQYF
TRBJ2-5 TRBV20-1 TRBD2 few TGCAGTGCCACAGCGGGGTTCGTTCAAGAGACCCAGTACTTC CSATAGFVQETQYF
TRBJ2-2 TRBV28 NA few TGTGCCAGCAGTTTTCAAGCGGGCCTGAACACCGGGGAGCTGTTTTTT CASSFQAGLNTGELFF
TRBJ2-3 TRBV12-3/TRBV12-4 TRBD2 NA TGTGCCAGCAGTCTTAGCGGGGGGGCGACGGCGCAGTATTTT CASSLSGGATAQYF
TRBJ1-2 TRBV4-1 NA many TGCGCCAGCAGCCAAGAACGAGATCCTAACTATGGCTACACCTTC CASSQERDPNYGYTF
TRBJ1-4 TRBV20-1 NA NA TGCAGTGCTAGAGATCAGACACCGCAGTTTAATGAAAAACTGTTTTTT CSARDQTPQFNEKLFF
TRBJ1-2 TRBV28 NA many TGTGCCAGCAGTCCCCAAGATGGCTACACCTTC CASSPQDGYTF
TRBJ1-1 TRBV7-9 NA NA TGTGCCAGCAGCTTTTTGGGACAGAACACTGAAGCTTTCTTT CASSFLGQNTEAFF
TRBJ2-7 TRBV5-6 NA NA TGTGCCAGCAGCTTGGGGGCTAGCACTAACTACGAGCAGTACTTC CASSLGASTNYEQYF
TRBJ2-1 TRBV7-9 TRBD2 NA TGTGCCAGCAGCTTAGCGCGGGCTAGCGGGGATCGCTACAATGAGCAGTTCTTC CASSLARASGDRYNEQFF
TRBJ2-7 TRBV27 NA once TGTGCCAGCGGATACAGAAACGGATACGAGCAGTACTTC CASGYRNGYEQYF
TRBJ1-2 TRBV20-1 TRBD1 NA TGCAGTGGGAGGACGGAACCGGGACAGGGAGAAATTAACTATGGCTACACCTTC CSGRTEPGQGEINYGYTF
TRBJ2-6 TRBV27 NA NA TGTGCCAGCAGTTTTTACAGCTCTGGGGCCAACGTCCTGACTTTC CASSFYSSGANVLTF
TRBJ1-5 TRBV7-2 NA many TGTGCCAGCAGCCAGGTGTCGGGCAATCAGCCCCAGCATTTT CASSQVSGNQPQHF
TRBJ2-7 TRBV12-3/TRBV12-4 NA many TGTGCCAGCAGTTTAGCGTGGTCCCTTAACTACGAGCAGTACTTC CASSLAWSLNYEQYF
TRBJ1-2 TRBV29-1 NA many TGCAGCGCGGTTGGGGGAGATAACTATGGCTACACCTTC CSAVGGDNYGYTF
TRBJ1-6 TRBV7-3 NA NA TGTGCCAGCAGCTATGGGGGGCTCCAATCACCCCTCCACTTT CASSYGGLQSPLHF
TRBJ2-2 TRBV6-5 TRBD1 NA TGTGCCAGCAGCCACGGGACAGGTTCGGCCGGGGAGCTGTTTTTT CASSHGTGSAGELFF
TRBJ1-1 TRBV6-2/TRBV6-3 NA NA TGTGCCAGCAGTTACTCGCAGGAACTGAACACTGAAGCTTTCTTT CASSYSQELNTEAFF
TRBJ1-2 TRBV6-1 NA NA TGTGCCAGCAACCTTGACCCCGGCTACACCTTC CASNLDPGYTF
TRBJ1-5 TRBV19 TRBD1 NA TGTGCCAGTAGTATCACGGGACAGGGTACGAATCAGCCCCAGCATTTT CASSITGQGTNQPQHF
TRBJ1-5 TRBV6-2/TRBV6-3 NA few TGTGCCAGCAGTTACCAGGCTTTTGAGCCCCAGCATTTT CASSYQAFEPQHF
TRBJ2-7 TRBV6-2/TRBV6-3 NA few TGTGCCAGCACCGAGGTCGGGGTTTCCTACGAGCAGTACTTC CASTEVGVSYEQYF
TRBJ2-7 TRBV6-5 NA many TGTGCCAGCAGTTATGATTCCGGGCAGGCCTCCTACGAGCAGTACTTC CASSYDSGQASYEQYF
TRBJ1-1 TRBV2 NA few TGCGCCGGGGGGGGATCGGACACTGAAGCTTTCTTT CAGGGSDTEAFF
TRBJ2-2 TRBV5-1 NA NA TGCGCCAGCACCGGGTGGGACCCGAACACCGGGGAGCTGTTTTTT CASTGWDPNTGELFF
TRBJ1-2 TRBV29-1 NA NA TGCAGCGCCCCCGGCTATGGCTACACCTTC CSAPGYGYTF
TRBJ2-1 TRBV7-8 TRBD1 many TGTGCCAGCACCGAGACCGGGACAGGTAACAATGAGCAGTTCTTC CASTETGTGNNEQFF
TRBJ1-3 TRBV7-9 NA few TGTGCCAGCAGTTCCGGGACGGAGGGAAACACCATATATTTT CASSSGTEGNTIYF
TRBJ1-4 TRBV6-5 NA few TGTGCCAGCAGTTACGGGGGAGAAAAACTGTTTTTT CASSYGGEKLFF
TRBJ1-4 TRBV28 NA many TGTGCCAGCAGTCTGACAGGCTTAAAGGAAAAACTGTTTTTT CASSLTGLKEKLFF
TRBJ2-1 TRBV28 NA NA TGTGCCAGCAGTTTACAAAACCTGGGAACAGGTAGATACAATGAGCAGTTCTTC CASSLQNLGTGRYNEQFF
TRBJ2-5 TRBV27 NA NA TGTGCCAGCAGTTTAGGGCAGGGGTTGAGGGAGACCCAGTACTTC CASSLGQGLRETQYF